This entry concerns a single T cell receptor (beta chain). Its antigen remains unidentified. The source of the sample is a study of metastatic and nonmetastatic thyroid tumors. Study overall: It was across blood and tumor or nodule tissue from malignant and benign thyroid patients that repertoires were compared.

Study-wide findings and caveats: Benign nodules were reported to have significantly lower TCR beta diversity than malignant thyroid tumors, in blood and tumor.

Every patient was untreated before thyroid surgery. Germline values: CDR1 SGDLS, CDR2 YYNGEE. The CDR3 runs to 16 residues. Trimming took off 2 bases at V and 1 base at J, with 13 bases between the two ends. Authors' analysis steps: A papillary thyroid cancer distant-metastasis classifier was built from CDR3 differences across clinicopathological groups. TCRdb re-called clones via MiXCR from the PCR reads. The V and J calls were not made by the authors but by TCRdb's processing. The top ten clones hold roughly two fifths of a sample with tens of thousands of clones, roughly 20% of them seen once. This chain links TRBV9 with TRBJ1-3; D might be TRBD1 (6 bases). The receptor comes from a female donor with papillary thyroid cancer or a benign thyroid nodule (not recorded which). Some clones in this sample may be carry-over from other donors' samples. The sample was blood. In DNA form, the CDR3 reads TGTGCCAGCAGCGTTCAGGGGATGTTATCTGGAAACACCATATATTTT. As protein: CASSVQGMLSGNTIYF.